Listed here are 20 T cell receptor beta chains from one sample, sequenced in a study of T cell responses to AZD1222 COVID-19 vaccine. Assay used: immunoSEQ multiplex PCR; TCRdb lists only in-frame clones, some missing. This table holds 95,000 to 150,000 clones, roughly 90% found once. Material: peripheral blood, obtained on day 0 of AZD1222 vaccination. The receptors stem from an adult in good health.

The genes are TRBV30 and TRBJ1-2; the D is unclear. CDR3 size: 16 residues. The germline CDR1 and CDR2 sequences are GTSNPN and SVGIG (reference sequence). The V end lost 2 bases, the J end lost 4 bases, and 20 bases lay between the germline ends. Here the CDR3 DNA reads TGTGCCTGGAGTATACCTCCGGGCGGTCTCAGCTATGGCTACACCTTC. Encoded protein: CAWSIPPGGLSYGYTF.

The J gene is TRBJ2-4, the V gene TRBV30, with D possibly being TRBD1 (5 bases). The V gene lost 8 bases and the J gene lost 6 bases, with 11 bases spanning the gap. This CDR3 region has 11 residues. In germline, CDR1 is GTSNPN, CDR2 SVGIG (reference sequence). The CDR3 DNA sequence: TGTGCCGGCAGGGATTCAAACATTCAGTACTTC. Translated: CAGRDSNIQYF.

This sequence joins TRBV15 and TRBJ2-1; 7 positions agree with TRBD2. Germline values: CDR1 LNHNV, CDR2 YYDKDF (reference sequence). CDR3 length equals 15 residues. Trimming at V came to 1 base and at J to 0 bases, leaving 0 bases not matched to a gene. CDR3: CATSRGGGSYNEQFF. The DNA of the CDR3 is TGTGCCACCAGCAGAGGCGGGGGCTCCTACAATGAGCAGTTCTTC. The full variable domain, its missing parts supplied by reference TRBV15 and TRBJ2-1, is DAMVIQNPRYQVTQFGKPVTLSCSQTLNHNVMYWYQQKSSQAPKLLFHYYDKDFNNEADTPDNFQSRRPNTSFCFLDIRSPGLGDTAMYLCATSRGGGSYNEQFFGPGTRLTVL.

The chain joins TRBV28 to TRBJ2-5, with D perhaps TRBD1 or TRBD2 (5 bases each). V was pared by 5 bases and J by 2 bases, with 15 bases between. Germline V gene data show CDR1 as MDHEN and CDR2 as SYDVKM. There are 15 residues in the CDR3. CDR3 residues: CASSQIRGRQETQYF. The CDR3 DNA is TGTGCCAGCAGTCAAATAAGGGGACGGCAAGAGACCCAGTACTTC.

The J gene is TRBJ1-2, the V gene TRBV19, with 12 bases matching TRBD1. The CDR3 totals 14 residues. Germline V gene sequence: CDR1 LNHDA, CDR2 SQIVND (reference sequence). Trimming removed 10 bases from V and 6 bases from J; junction bases left unmatched: 9. DNA for the CDR3: TGTGCCACAGCCGGGACAGGGGGCGGGCATGGCTACACCTTC. This gives the protein CATAGTGGGHGYTF. Together with reference TRBV19 and TRBJ1-2, the CDR3 gives the full variable domain: DGGITQSPKYLFRKEGQNVTLSCEQNLNHDAMYWYRQDPGQGLRLIYYSQIVNDFQKGDIAEGYSVSREKKESFPLTVTSAQKNPTAFYLCATAGTGGGHGYTFGSGTRLTVV.

In nucleotides, the CDR3 is TGTGCCAGCAGCGTAGACCAGGGAGCCTACAATGAGCAGTTCTTC. Translating it yields CASSVDQGAYNEQFF. The chain joins TRBV9 to TRBJ2-1; D is possibly TRBD1 or TRBD2 (5 bases each). In germline, CDR1 is SGDLS, CDR2 YYNGEE. Between the trimmed V and J ends, which lost 0 bases and 2 bases, there was a span of 9 bases. The CDR3 runs to 15 residues.

The genes are TRBV11-2 and TRBJ2-5, with 9 nucleotides matching TRBD2. Germline CDR1 SGHAT, CDR2 FQNNGV. The junction had 15 bases not matched to a gene; V was cut back by 5 bases and J by 2 bases. This CDR3 is built from 18 residues. CDR3 sequence: CASSPKRPGLAGQETQYF. The DNA for the CDR3 is TGTGCCAGCAGCCCTAAGAGACCGGGACTAGCTGGACAAGAGACCCAGTACTTC.

The DNA for the CDR3 is TGTGCCAGCTACCGGGACAGGGTCAAAGGCTACACCTTC. It encodes CASYRDRVKGYTF. The chain carries TRBV28 and TRBJ1-2; TRBD1 matches 9 bases. With 8 bases clipped from V and 8 bases from J, the junction kept 9 bases outside the gene matches. The CDR3 extends over 13 amino acids. The germline V gene has CDR1 MDHEN and CDR2 SYDVKM.

CDR3 protein: CASTWATGEETQYF. Written as DNA, the CDR3 is TGTGCCAGCACATGGGCGACAGGGGAAGAGACCCAGTACTTC. This sequence joins TRBV7-9 and TRBJ2-5; TRBD1 aligns across 8 bases. After removal of 7 bases from V and 3 bases from J, the junction contained 7 bases not matched to a gene. The CDR3 is 14 amino acids. Germline CDR1 and CDR2: SEHNR and FQNEAQ (reference sequence).

This clone was counted only a few times. The chain uses TRBV12-5 and TRBJ1-2, with D hard to call. Trimming left V 7 bases short and J 4 bases short, with 16 bases between. The CDR3 totals 14 residues. Germline V gene sequence: CDR1 LGHNT, CDR2 FRNRAP. CDR3: CASAPSGLTYGYTF. The CDR3 nucleotides read TGTGCTAGTGCCCCGTCCGGGCTTACCTATGGCTACACCTTC.

The V gene is TRBV27, the J gene TRBJ2-7; 9 nucleotides agree with TRBD1. Germline V gene sequence: CDR1 MNHEY, CDR2 SMNVEV (reference sequence). This CDR3 is 17 amino acids long. V lost 5 bases to trimming and J lost 2 bases; unmatched junction nucleotides: 13. The CDR3 DNA sequence: TGTGCCAGCAGTCAGACAACTCAAGGACAGGGGACCTACGAGCAGTACTTC. Translating gives CASSQTTQGQGTYEQYF.

CDR3 DNA sequence: TGTGCCAGCAGCTTAGTGCGGGGGCCGCAAGAGACCCAGTACTTC. Translating it yields CASSLVRGPQETQYF. This chain connects TRBV7-9 to TRBJ2-5, with a possible D match to TRBD2 (7 bases). Per germline, CDR1 SEHNR and CDR2 FQNEAQ (reference sequence). The V and J ends lost 1 base and 2 bases respectively, with 11 bases between them. The CDR3 totals 15 residues.

Regarding this clone: Germline is not matched at one junction end, which may reflect a read error. The chain joins TRBV7-7 to TRBJ2-5; 7 nucleotides line up with TRBD2. Germline-derived CDR1 and CDR2 are SSHAT and FNYEAQ (reference sequence). The CDR3 has 15 amino acids. In nucleotides, the CDR3 is TGTGCTAGCAGCCGGTCGCGGGGGTCTTCAGAGACCCAGTACTTC. Protein: CASSRSRGSSETQYF.

The gene calls are TRBV30 and TRBJ1-2, with D maybe TRBD1 (5 bases). CDR1 is GTSNPN and CDR2 is SVGIG in the germline V gene (reference sequence). V was trimmed by 5 bases and J by 8 bases, leaving 12 bases between them. CDR3 size: 11 residues. The CDR3 nucleotides read TGTGCCTGGCTGCCAGGGTGGGGCTACACCTTC. It is translated as CAWLPGWGYTF.

V is TRBV28 and J is TRBJ1-2; D may be TRBD1 (5 bases). The ends were cut back, 5 bases at V and 4 bases at J, with 8 bases in the middle. Germline CDR1 and CDR2: MDHEN and SYDVKM. The CDR3 runs to 12 residues. CDR3 residues: CASSLDTYGYTF. Here the CDR3 DNA reads TGTGCCAGCAGTCTGGACACCTATGGCTACACCTTC.

This clone turned up a few times. The V and J genes are TRBV29-1 and TRBJ2-5; 8 bases line up with TRBD2. This CDR3 has 13 amino acids. With V trimmed by 7 bases and J by 5 bases, 9 bases remained unmatched. Germline V gene lookup returns CDR1 SQVTM and CDR2 ANQGSEA. In nucleotides, the CDR3 is TGCAGCGCCACTCGGACTAGCTCGGAGACCCAGTACTTC. It translates to CSATRTSSETQYF.

The gene calls are TRBV18 and TRBJ2-3, with no clear D. The CDR3 has 16 amino acids. From germline, CDR1 is KGHSH and CDR2 LQKENI. Trimming cost V 3 bases and J 1 base, with 14 bases left between them. The chain's CDR3 is CASSPSSATGTDTQYF. DNA of the CDR3: TGTGCCAGCTCACCGTCTTCGGCAACTGGCACAGATACGCAGTATTTT.

The V gene is TRBV7-3, the J gene TRBJ2-1; the D call may be TRBD1 or TRBD2 (5 bases each). The CDR3 has 14 residues. Germline CDR1 reads SGHTA; CDR2 reads FQGTGA. V was cut by 2 bases and J by 8 bases, with 13 bases left in between. The CDR3: CASSLLRGTHEQFF. In nucleotides, the CDR3 is TGTGCCAGCAGCTTACTAAGAGGGACCCATGAGCAGTTCTTC.

This chain joins TRBV7-2 and TRBJ2-1, with 7 bases matching TRBD1. Looked up from germline, CDR1 is SGHTA and CDR2 is FQGNSA. Germline trimming cut 5 bases from V and 2 bases from J; bases unmatched to any gene: 9. The CDR3 is 16 amino acids. CDR3 sequence: CASSGSGGPTYNEQFF. In nucleotides, the CDR3 is TGTGCCAGCAGCGGTTCAGGGGGTCCCACCTACAATGAGCAGTTCTTC.

The chain links TRBV7-9 to TRBJ1-2; no reliable D call. Germline V gene data show CDR1 as SEHNR and CDR2 as FQNEAQ (reference sequence). The CDR3 extends over 14 amino acids. Trimming stripped 5 bases from V and 8 bases from J, with 18 bases between. The DNA of the CDR3 is TGTGCCAGCAGCGGGGATCTCCCCCGATGGGGCTACACCTTC. Amino acids: CASSGDLPRWGYTF.